This TCR beta chain was found in a study of vaccination and CD4 T cells after COVID-19. Comments on this clonotype: What it recognizes is unknown.

Sample treatment: approximately 11-day PBMC culture with coronavirus spike peptide pools or control peptides (ViraFEST assay). V was cut by 3 bases and J by 3 bases, with 11 bases left in between. The V gene's germline CDR1 is GTSNPN and CDR2 SVGIG (reference sequence). The CDR3 runs to 13 residues. Sequenced with the Oncomine TCR Beta short-read assay was DNA taken from cultured CD4+ T cells. TCRdb reanalysed the PCR reads using MiXCR and keeps one entry per CDR3 protein. In the table there are under 20,000 distinct CDR3 sequences, about 43% of which are singletons. This TCR came from a human donor who had recovered from COVID-19. Source: CD4+ T cells from blood, cultured in vitro, taken after SARS-CoV-2 vaccination. The rearrangement joins TRBV30 to TRBJ1-1; maybe TRBD1 (6 bases). CDR3 DNA sequence: TGTGCCTGGAGGAAACACAGGGACACTGAAGCTTTCTTT. Its protein product is CAWRKHRDTEAFF.